The 9 T cell receptor beta chains listed next were all sequenced from one sample in a study of tumor and adjacent non-tumor tissue in lung cancer. Three rounds of nested PCR, following a modified ARM-PCR protocol, produced the TCRbeta library. A single record per CDR3 protein comes from TCRdb applying MiXCR to the multiplex PCR reads. Here the sample spans 75,000 to 100,000 distinct CDR3 sequences, roughly 70% being singletons. No cell sorting was done before RNA was extracted from the tissue. Sequences were obtained from lung tumor tissue. These receptors were obtained from a man aged 60 to 75 with non-small cell lung cancer.

Turning to this clonotype: A read error may account for a junction end that differs from germline. The chain is built from TRBV4-1 and TRBJ2-1; the match to TRBD2 covers 8 bases. Germline CDR1 is MGHRA and CDR2 is YSYEKL. The CDR3 contains 19 residues. The CDR3 loop reads CASSQVAQGLGGGVGEQFF. The CDR3 DNA sequence: TGCGCTAGCAGCCAAGTTGCCCAGGGACTAGGGGGGGGTGTCGGTGAGCAGTTCTTC.

J is TRBJ2-5 and V is TRBV11-2; D gene unclear. V lost 1 base and J 13 bases, leaving 22 bases between the germline ends. CDR1 and CDR2 from the germline V gene are SGHAT and FQNNGV. CDR3 length: 15 amino acids. The CDR3 loop reads CASSLVGSVQETAYF. CDR3 nucleotide sequence: TGTGCCAGCAGCTTAGTAGGGTCGGTCCAAGAGACCGCGTACTTC. Together with reference TRBV11-2 and TRBJ2-5, the CDR3 gives the full variable domain: EAGVAQSPRYKIIEKRQSVAFWCNPISGHATLYWYQQILGQGPKLLIQFQNNGVVDDSQLPKDRFSAERLKGVDSTLKIQPAKLEDSAVYLCASSLVGSVQETAYFGPGTRLLVL.

This clonotype was counted many times. This chain joins TRBV10-3 and TRBJ2-1; D possibly corresponds to TRBD2 (6 bases). There are 15 residues in the CDR3. Germline CDR1 is ENHRY and CDR2 is SYGVKD. V was pared by 0 bases and J by 4 bases, with 10 bases between. The CDR3 coding sequence is TGTGCCATCAGTGAGTCGGCGGGAAATTACAATGAGCAGTTCTTC. Translating it yields CAISESAGNYNEQFF.

To note about this clonotype: A read error is likely, as this CDR3 ends without the conserved phenylalanine or tryptophan. The chain carries TRBV6-5 and TRBJ1-6; D call uncertain. The CDR3 is 16 amino acids. Germline assignment: CDR1 MNHEY and CDR2 SVGAGI. The CDR3 loop is CAISLRTGTYNSPLHY. CDR3 DNA: TGTGCCATCAGTTTGAGGACTGGAACCTATAATTCACCCCTCCACTAT.

The chain carries TRBV12-3 or TRBV12-4 and TRBJ2-7, with a tentative D call TRBD2 (6 bases). The CDR3 totals 13 residues. CDR3 residues: CVRRRDRAGEQYF. CDR3 in DNA: TGTGTCAGAAGGCGGGACCGAGCAGGGGAGCAGTACTTC.

This clonotype was seen only a few times. V is TRBV7-3 and J is TRBJ2-1, with 8 bases matching TRBD1. The CDR3 sequence is 16 residues long. With 1 base clipped from V and 8 bases from J, the junction kept 10 bases outside the gene matches. The germline gives CDR1 SGHTA, CDR2 FQGTGA. CDR3 DNA: TGTGCCAGCAGCTTAAGTTTATCAGGGGGCATCGATGAGCAGTTCTTC. Amino acid sequence: CASSLSLSGGIDEQFF.

This clonotype was picked up a small number of times. A much more abundant neighbour one base away suggests this may be a read error. The chain carries TRBV12-3 or TRBV12-4 and TRBJ1-2; D uncertain. This CDR3 has 14 residues. Between the trimmed V and J ends, which lost 6 bases and 7 bases, there was a span of 18 bases. Here the CDR3 DNA reads TGTGCCAGCAGATCTCAATACCCCATCGGTGGCTACACCTTC. Protein sequence: CASRSQYPIGGYTF.

With respect to this clonotype: The CDR3 end shows no conserved phenylalanine or tryptophan, and so a read error is likely. The rearrangement links TRBV14 to TRBJ1-1; weak D call: TRBD1 (5 bases). The CDR3 loop spans 16 amino acids. From germline, CDR1 is SGHDN and CDR2 FVKESK. The CDR3 coding sequence is TGTGCGATCGAATCAACAGCTGACGGGGGGAGCACTGAAGCTTTCTCT. Encoded protein: CAIESTADGGSTEAFS.

Comments on this clonotype: A read error may explain this, as a much larger clone is one base away. The chain carries TRBV6-2 or TRBV6-3 and TRBJ2-1; the D gene could be TRBD1 or TRBD2 (6 bases each). The length of the CDR3 is 12 residues. CDR1 is MNHEY, CDR2 SVGEGT, per germline. DNA of the CDR3: TGTGCCATCAGTTCTACAGGGCGGGGGCAGTTCTTC. This codes for CAISSTGRGQFF.